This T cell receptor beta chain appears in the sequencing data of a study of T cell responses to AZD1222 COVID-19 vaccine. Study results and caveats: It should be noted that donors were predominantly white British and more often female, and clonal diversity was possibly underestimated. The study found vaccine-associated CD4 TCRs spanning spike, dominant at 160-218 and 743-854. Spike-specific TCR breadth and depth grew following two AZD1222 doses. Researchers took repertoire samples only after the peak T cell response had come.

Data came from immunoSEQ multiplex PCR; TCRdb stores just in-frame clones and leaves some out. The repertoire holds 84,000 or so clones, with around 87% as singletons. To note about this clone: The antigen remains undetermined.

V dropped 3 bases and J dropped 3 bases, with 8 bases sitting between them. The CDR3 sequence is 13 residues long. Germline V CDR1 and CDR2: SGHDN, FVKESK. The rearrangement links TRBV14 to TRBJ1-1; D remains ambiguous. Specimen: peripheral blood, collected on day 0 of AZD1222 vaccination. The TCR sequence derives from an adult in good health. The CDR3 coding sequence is TGTGCCAGCAGCCAGCAAAGTCACACTGAAGCTTTCTTT. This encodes CASSQQSHTEAFF.